The 29 T cell receptor beta chains below were found in one sample sequenced in a study of blood T cell repertoires in COVID-19. The protocol was immunoSEQ multiplex PCR, while the TCRdb copy is restricted to in-frame clones and leaves out a portion. The sample lists roughly 200,000 clones; more than 75% were seen once. Sequencing was carried out using peripheral blood. These receptors were obtained from a woman of 80 years or more with acute or convalescent COVID-19.

A remark on this clone: Additional DNA sequences in this sample encode the identical CDR3. This chain connects TRBV29-1 to TRBJ1-1; 7 bases fit TRBD1. This CDR3 is 13 amino acids long. V lost 6 bases and J lost 1; bases outside the gene matches: 5. The germline gives CDR1 SQVTM, CDR2 ANQGSEA. The CDR3 DNA follows: TGCAGCGTCGAGGGACAGCCGAACACTGAAGCTTTCTTT. Its translation: CSVEGQPNTEAFF.

CDR3 in amino acids: CASSPRWQRYTDTQYF. CDR3 in DNA: TGTGCCAGCAGCCCGAGATGGCAGCGGTACACAGATACGCAGTATTTT. The chain recombines TRBV7-9 with TRBJ2-3, with a tentative D call TRBD2 (5 bases). V lost 5 bases, J lost 2 bases, and 17 bases lay in between. Germline V gene lookup returns CDR1 SEHNR and CDR2 FQNEAQ (reference sequence). The CDR3 consists of 16 residues.

V gene TRBV7-9 combines with J gene TRBJ1-1; TRBD1 aligns across 9 bases. The CDR3 is 13 residues long. Germline loops: CDR1 SEHNR, CDR2 FQNEAQ (reference sequence). V lost 5 bases and J lost 4; bases outside the gene matches: 2. The CDR3 region has the DNA TGTGCCAGCAGCACGACAGGGGGCACTGAAGCTTTCTTT. Translating gives CASSTTGGTEAFF.

This rearrangement joins TRBV4-3 to TRBJ1-6; TRBD1 matches 7 bases. CDR3 size: 15 residues. V was clipped by 0 bases and J by 10 bases; unmatched bases: 6. Germline values: CDR1 LGHNA, CDR2 YSLEER. The CDR3 nucleotides are TGCGCCAGCAGCCAAGATAAGGGGGCAAGGTCACCCCTCCACTTT. This sequence encodes CASSQDKGARSPLHF.

The rearrangement joins TRBV6-2 or TRBV6-3 to TRBJ2-1, with D tentatively TRBD1 (5 bases). Germline V gene sequence: CDR1 MNHEY, CDR2 SVGEGT. The CDR3 is 11 residues long. Trimming cost V 6 bases and J 14 bases, with 14 bases left between them. The chain's CDR3 is CASSSRDQEFF. The CDR3 nucleotides are TGTGCCAGCAGCAGCAGGGATCAGGAGTTCTTC.

The chain has TRBV19 and TRBJ2-7; 11 nucleotides match TRBD2. From germline, CDR1 is LNHDA and CDR2 SQIVND (reference sequence). The trim removed 4 bases at V and 3 bases at J, leaving 11 bases unmatched. This CDR3 has 17 residues. The CDR3 bases are TGTGCCAGTAGTACCGGGACTAGCGGAGGTGGGTTCTACGAGCAGTACTTC. Residues: CASSTGTSGGGFYEQYF.

The chain combines TRBV10-1 with TRBJ2-7; a weak D match, TRBD1 (6 bases). Germline V CDR1 and CDR2: WNHNN, SYGVQD (reference sequence). V dropped 2 bases and J dropped 2 bases, with 13 bases sitting between them. CDR3 size: 15 residues. The CDR3 sequence is CASSERKTGTYEQYF. CDR3 DNA sequence: TGCGCCAGCAGTGAGCGCAAGACAGGTACCTACGAGCAGTACTTC.

The chain links TRBV12-3 or TRBV12-4 to TRBJ1-1, with 8 bases fitting TRBD1. The CDR3 totals 13 residues. J lost 7 bases, V lost 5 bases, and 6 bases had no gene match. CDR3 sequence reads: CASSPPTGVEAFF. CDR3 nucleotide sequence: TGTGCCAGCAGTCCACCGACAGGGGTTGAAGCTTTCTTT.

V and J are TRBV29-1 and TRBJ2-7; TRBD2 agrees at 7 bases. Per germline, CDR1 SQVTM and CDR2 ANQGSEA. The CDR3 has 13 amino acids. Unmatched junction bases numbered 7, after V lost 1 base and J lost 7 bases. DNA for the CDR3: TGCAGCGTTGAAGTTGCGGGGGTTATGGAGCAGTACTTC. This gives the protein CSVEVAGVMEQYF.

The chain recombines TRBV19 with TRBJ1-1, with D unresolved. The CDR3 is made up of 14 amino acids. Per germline, CDR1 LNHDA and CDR2 SQIVND (reference sequence). Trimming took 8 bases from V and 2 from J, leaving 15 bases between them. The chain's CDR3 is CASLMNRLNTEAFF. The DNA for the CDR3 is TGTGCCAGTTTGATGAACAGATTAAACACTGAAGCTTTCTTT.

This clone was observed a handful of times. The rearrangement uses TRBV5-1 and TRBJ2-2; 10 nucleotides match TRBD2. CDR3 length: 16 amino acids. The germline CDR1 and CDR2 sequences are SGHRS and YFSETQ. The J segment lost 6 bases and the V segment lost 0 bases, leaving 5 bases of the junction unmatched. CDR3 DNA: TGCGCCAGCAGCTTGGGGACTAGCGGAACTCCCGGGGAGCTGTTTTTT. It encodes CASSLGTSGTPGELFF.

This clone was seen only a few times. The V call is TRBV7-3, the J call TRBJ2-2, with D possibly being TRBD1 (5 bases). The V gene's germline CDR1 is SGHTA and CDR2 FQGTGA. The CDR3 has 16 amino acids. Trimming removed 2 bases at V and 4 bases at J, with 14 bases between. CDR3 amino acids: CASSLYSRDTTGELFF. In nucleotides, the CDR3 is TGTGCCAGCAGCTTATATAGCAGGGATACCACCGGGGAGCTGTTTTTT.

The chain couples TRBV18 to TRBJ1-2; 7 bases are a match to TRBD1. The junction had 8 bases not matched to a gene; V was cut back by 4 bases and J by 0 bases. The CDR3 runs to 16 residues. CDR1 and CDR2 (germline): KGHSH, LQKENI. CDR3 sequence reads: CASSRYAGTANYGYTF. The CDR3 DNA follows: TGTGCCAGCTCACGTTACGCCGGGACAGCTAACTATGGCTACACCTTC. Full variable domain (missing parts from reference TRBV18 and TRBJ1-2): NAGVMQNPRHLVRRRGQEARLRCSPMKGHSHVYWYRQLPEEGLKFMVYLQKENIIDESGMPKERFSAEFPKEGPSILRIQQVVRGDSAAYFCASSRYAGTANYGYTFGSGTRLTVV.

The rearrangement joins TRBV18 to TRBJ2-2; 7 bases align to TRBD1. Germline CDR1 is KGHSH and CDR2 is LQKENI. The CDR3 runs to 13 residues. J was trimmed by 6 bases and V by 2 bases; bases with no gene match: 0. CDR3 residues: CASSPDRAGELFF. The CDR3 DNA reads as TGTGCCAGCTCACCAGACAGGGCCGGGGAGCTGTTTTTT.

The chain is built from TRBV7-9 and TRBJ2-2; a weak D match, TRBD2 (5 bases). V was shortened by 2 bases and J by 6 bases, with 13 bases between the two germline ends. This CDR3 spans 15 amino acids. The germline V gene has CDR1 SEHNR and CDR2 FQNEAQ (reference sequence). This chain's CDR3 is CASSLMSGLAGELFF. CDR3 DNA sequence: TGTGCCAGCAGCTTAATGTCGGGGTTGGCCGGGGAGCTGTTTTTT.

The V gene is TRBV12-3 or TRBV12-4, the J gene TRBJ2-5; D remains unclear. CDR3 length: 12 amino acids. Trimming removed 4 bases at V and 4 bases at J, with 7 bases between. CDR3 nucleotides: TGTGCCAGCAGTTCCCTCGGAGAGACCCAGTACTTC. Protein: CASSSLGETQYF.

The chain couples TRBV3-1 (or the pseudogene TRBV3-2) to TRBJ2-1; 11 nucleotides align to TRBD1. The CDR3 runs 16 residues. Per germline, CDR1 LGHDT and CDR2 YNNKEL (reference sequence). J lost 6 bases, V lost 3 bases, and 7 bases had no gene match. This CDR3 is CASSQSGQGAINEQFF. The CDR3 DNA follows: TGTGCCAGCAGCCAGAGCGGACAGGGGGCGATCAATGAGCAGTTCTTC.

The sample holds one count of this clone. V usage is TRBV24-1 and J usage is TRBJ2-3; D unclear. The CDR3 covers 12 residues. V lost 8 bases, J lost 0 bases, and 5 bases lay in between. Per germline, CDR1 KGHDR and CDR2 SFDVKD. This CDR3 is CATKSSTDTQYF. The CDR3 DNA follows: TGTGCCACCAAATCTAGCACAGATACGCAGTATTTT.

The chain carries TRBV7-6 and TRBJ2-7, with 7 bases that match TRBD2. Germline assignment: CDR1 SGHVS and CDR2 FNYEAQ. V trimming: 0 bases; J trimming: 0 bases; junction bases outside the gene matches: 5. The CDR3 totals 16 residues. In DNA form, the CDR3 reads TGTGCCAGCAGCTTAGCGCTAGCTAGCGGCTCCTACGAGCAGTACTTC. Its protein product is CASSLALASGSYEQYF.

The CDR3 nucleotides read TGTGCCAGCAGCTTATTTCTTACGGGAGACACTGAAGCTTTCTTT. Translated: CASSLFLTGDTEAFF. The chain employs TRBV7-6 and TRBJ1-1; D call uncertain. Trimming took 2 bases from V and 3 from J, leaving 13 bases between them. CDR1 and CDR2 from the germline V gene are SGHVS and FNYEAQ. The CDR3 length is 15 residues.

The chain joins TRBV3-1 (or the pseudogene TRBV3-2) to TRBJ2-2; 7 nucleotides agree with TRBD1. Germline V gene lookup returns CDR1 LGHDT and CDR2 YNNKEL (reference sequence). The CDR3 length is 16 residues. V lost 0 bases to trimming and J lost 3 bases; unmatched junction nucleotides: 4. The CDR3 bases are TGTGCCAGCAGCCAAGACTTGGGACAGTACACCGGGGAGCTGTTTTTT. Its protein product is CASSQDLGQYTGELFF.

CDR3 in DNA: TGTGCCAGTAGACCGGGACAGGGAATGGGGCCCACTCAGCCCCAGCATTTT. It codes for CASRPGQGMGPTQPQHF. The chain is built from TRBV19 and TRBJ1-5; 9 nucleotides match TRBD1. With 6 bases clipped from V and 6 bases from J, the junction kept 15 bases outside the gene matches. From germline, CDR1 is LNHDA and CDR2 SQIVND (reference sequence). CDR3 length equals 17 residues.

This clone has more than one count but fewer than ten. This chain uses TRBV2 with TRBJ2-7; TRBD1 might be the D (5 bases). The CDR3 is 15 amino acids. In germline, CDR1 is SNHLY, CDR2 FYNNEI. With 7 bases removed from V and 4 bases from J, the gap between germline ends came to 20 bases. The CDR3 loop is CASTSGGAAPYEQYF. CDR3 coding DNA: TGTGCCAGCACTTCCGGTGGGGCAGCTCCTTACGAGCAGTACTTC.

V is TRBV6-2 or TRBV6-3 and J is TRBJ2-1, with D tentatively TRBD2 (6 bases). Germline V lookup: CDR1 MNHEY, CDR2 SVGEGT. Trimming took off 5 bases at V and 2 bases at J, with 16 bases between the two ends. The CDR3 covers 16 residues. CDR3 amino acids: CASSRGLAVPYNEQFF. CDR3 DNA sequence: TGTGCCAGCAGTAGAGGCTTAGCGGTACCCTACAATGAGCAGTTCTTC.

The chain joins TRBV6-6 to TRBJ1-5, with D possibly being TRBD1 (6 bases). The CDR3 sequence is 15 residues long. The V gene's germline CDR1 is MNHNY and CDR2 SVGAGI (reference sequence). Trimming stripped 0 bases from V and 3 bases from J, with 9 bases between. The chain's CDR3 is CASSYSGQSNQPQHF. The CDR3, as DNA: TGTGCCAGCAGTTACTCAGGACAGTCCAATCAGCCCCAGCATTTT.

Remarks on this clone: The sample contains more than one DNA sequence encoding this CDR3. The rearrangement links TRBV7-2 to TRBJ2-3; D is ambiguous. The CDR3 is 14 amino acids. The germline CDR1 and CDR2 sequences are SGHTA and FQGNSA. Trimming left V 3 bases short and J 1 base short, with 8 bases between. Here the CDR3 reads CASSFLGGTDTQYF. CDR3 in DNA: TGTGCCAGCAGCTTTCTAGGAGGCACAGATACGCAGTATTTT.

CDR3 nucleotides: TGTGCCAGCTCATACAATCTAACAGGGTCCCTGGGGAAGACCCAGTACTTC. Protein sequence: CASSYNLTGSLGKTQYF. This chain links TRBV18 with TRBJ2-5, with D maybe TRBD1 (6 bases). The CDR3 consists of 17 residues. Germline CDR1 KGHSH, CDR2 LQKENI. V lost 5 bases to trimming and J lost 6 bases, with 25 bases between them.

The rearrangement joins TRBV5-1 to TRBJ2-1, with D perhaps TRBD1 (6 bases). Looked up from germline, CDR1 is SGHRS and CDR2 is YFSETQ. Trimming shortened V by 0 bases and J by 7 bases, and 14 bases separated the two germline ends. The CDR3 consists of 15 residues. CDR3 residues: CASSLGDNKANEQFF. DNA for the CDR3: TGCGCCAGCAGCTTGGGGGACAACAAAGCGAATGAGCAGTTCTTC. Based on the CDR3 plus reference TRBV5-1 and TRBJ2-1, the full variable domain is KAGVTQTPRYLIKTRGQQVTLSCSPISGHRSVSWYQQTPGQGLQFLFEYFSETQRNKGNFPGRFSGRQFSNSRSEMNVSTLELGDSALYLCASSLGDNKANEQFFGPGTRLTVL.

This clone was seen a single time. The CDR3, as DNA: TGCGCCAGCAGCTTGGGGCAGGACCAAGAGACCCAGTACTTC. This encodes CASSLGQDQETQYF. The chain has TRBV5-1 and TRBJ2-5; no definite D call. Trimming removed 0 bases at V and 0 bases at J, with 6 bases between. CDR3 length: 14 residues. Germline values: CDR1 SGHRS, CDR2 YFSETQ.